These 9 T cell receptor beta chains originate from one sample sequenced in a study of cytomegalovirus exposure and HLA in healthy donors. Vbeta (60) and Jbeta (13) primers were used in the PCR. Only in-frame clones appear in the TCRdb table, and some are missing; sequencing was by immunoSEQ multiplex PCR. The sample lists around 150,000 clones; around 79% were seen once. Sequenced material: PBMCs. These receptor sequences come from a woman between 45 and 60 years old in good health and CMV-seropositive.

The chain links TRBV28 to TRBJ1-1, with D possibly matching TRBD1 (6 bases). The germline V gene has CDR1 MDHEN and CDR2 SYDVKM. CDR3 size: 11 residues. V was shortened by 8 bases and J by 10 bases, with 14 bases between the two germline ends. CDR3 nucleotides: TGTGCCAGCCCCGACAGGCTCGGAGCTTTCTTT. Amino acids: CASPDRLGAFF.

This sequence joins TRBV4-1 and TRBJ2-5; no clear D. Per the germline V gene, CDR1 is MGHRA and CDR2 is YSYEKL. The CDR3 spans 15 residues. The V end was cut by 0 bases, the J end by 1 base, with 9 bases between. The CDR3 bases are TGCGCCAGCAGCCAAGATCGAACTACCCAAGAGACCCAGTACTTC. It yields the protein CASSQDRTTQETQYF.

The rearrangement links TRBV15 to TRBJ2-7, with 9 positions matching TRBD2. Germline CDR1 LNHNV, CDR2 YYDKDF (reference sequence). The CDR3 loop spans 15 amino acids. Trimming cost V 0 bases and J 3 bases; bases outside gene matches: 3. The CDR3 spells CATSRDPTSGYEQYF. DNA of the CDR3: TGTGCCACCAGCAGAGACCCGACTAGCGGCTACGAGCAGTACTTC.

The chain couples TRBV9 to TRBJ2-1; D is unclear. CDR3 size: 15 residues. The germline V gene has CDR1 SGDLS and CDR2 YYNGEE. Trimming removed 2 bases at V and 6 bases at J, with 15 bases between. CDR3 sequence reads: CASSVVPTPSNEQFF. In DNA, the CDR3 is TGTGCCAGCAGCGTCGTCCCGACACCGTCCAATGAGCAGTTCTTC.

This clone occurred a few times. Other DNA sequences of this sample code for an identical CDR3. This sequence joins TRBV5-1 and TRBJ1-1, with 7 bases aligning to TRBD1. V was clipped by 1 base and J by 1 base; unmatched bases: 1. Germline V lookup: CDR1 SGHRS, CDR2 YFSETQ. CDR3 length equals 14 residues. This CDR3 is CASSLRQGNTEAFF. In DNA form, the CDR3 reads TGCGCCAGCAGCTTGCGACAGGGGAACACTGAAGCTTTCTTT.

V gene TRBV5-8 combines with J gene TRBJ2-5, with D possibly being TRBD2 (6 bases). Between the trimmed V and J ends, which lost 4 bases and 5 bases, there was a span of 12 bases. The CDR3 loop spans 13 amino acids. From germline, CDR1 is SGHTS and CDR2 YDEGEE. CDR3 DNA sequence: TGTGCCAGCAGCCGGGACTCAGGGGAGACCCAGTACTTC. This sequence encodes CASSRDSGETQYF.

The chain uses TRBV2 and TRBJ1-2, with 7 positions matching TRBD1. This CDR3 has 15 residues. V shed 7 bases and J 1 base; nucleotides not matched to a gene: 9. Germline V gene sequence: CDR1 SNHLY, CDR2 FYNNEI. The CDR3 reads CASTLTGAINYGYTF. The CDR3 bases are TGTGCCAGCACTTTAACAGGGGCAATTAACTATGGCTACACCTTC.

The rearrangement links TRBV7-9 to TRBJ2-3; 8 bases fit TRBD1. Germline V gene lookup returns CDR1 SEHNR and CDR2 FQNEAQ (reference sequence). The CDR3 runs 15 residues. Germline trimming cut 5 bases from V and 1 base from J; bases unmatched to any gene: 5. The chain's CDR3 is CASSKTGVGTDTQYF. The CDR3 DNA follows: TGTGCCAGCAGCAAGACAGGGGTGGGCACAGATACGCAGTATTTT.

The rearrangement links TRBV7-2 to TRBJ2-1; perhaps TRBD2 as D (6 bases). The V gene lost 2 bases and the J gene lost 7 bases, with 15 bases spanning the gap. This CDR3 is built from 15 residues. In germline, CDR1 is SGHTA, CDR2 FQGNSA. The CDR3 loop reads CASSLRGTGVNEQFF. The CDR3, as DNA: TGTGCCAGCAGCTTACGGGGGACGGGAGTAAATGAGCAGTTCTTC. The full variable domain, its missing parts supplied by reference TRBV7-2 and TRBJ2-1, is GAGVSQSPSNKVTEKGKDVELRCDPISGHTALYWYRQSLGQGLEFLIYFQGNSAPDKSGLPSDRFSAERTGGSVSTLTIQRTQQEDSAVYLCASSLRGTGVNEQFFGPGTRLTVL.